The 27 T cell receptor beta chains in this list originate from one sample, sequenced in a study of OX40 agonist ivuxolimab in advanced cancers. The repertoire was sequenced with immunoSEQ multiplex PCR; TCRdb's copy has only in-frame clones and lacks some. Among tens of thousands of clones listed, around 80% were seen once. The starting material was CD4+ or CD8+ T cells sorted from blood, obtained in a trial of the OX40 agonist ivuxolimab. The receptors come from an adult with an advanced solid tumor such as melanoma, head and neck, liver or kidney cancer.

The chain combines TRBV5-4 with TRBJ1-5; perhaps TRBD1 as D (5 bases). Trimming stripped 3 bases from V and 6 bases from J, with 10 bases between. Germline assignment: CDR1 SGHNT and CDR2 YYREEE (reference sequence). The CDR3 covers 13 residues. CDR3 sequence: CASSSGGGQPQHF. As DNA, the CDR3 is TGTGCCAGCAGCTCCGGGGGGGGTCAGCCCCAGCATTTT.

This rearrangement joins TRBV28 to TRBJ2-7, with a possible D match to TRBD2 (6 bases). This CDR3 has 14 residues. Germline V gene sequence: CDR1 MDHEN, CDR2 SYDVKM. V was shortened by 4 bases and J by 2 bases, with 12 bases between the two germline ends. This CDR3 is CASSSLGGPYEQYF. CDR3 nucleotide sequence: TGTGCCAGCAGTTCCCTCGGGGGACCCTACGAGCAGTACTTC.

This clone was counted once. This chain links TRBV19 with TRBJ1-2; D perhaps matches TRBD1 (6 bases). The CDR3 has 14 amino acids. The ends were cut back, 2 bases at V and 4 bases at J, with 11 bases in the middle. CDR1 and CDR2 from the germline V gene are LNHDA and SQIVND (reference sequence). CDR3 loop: CASSISGQSYGYTF. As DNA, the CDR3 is TGTGCCAGTAGTATAAGTGGACAGTCCTATGGCTACACCTTC.

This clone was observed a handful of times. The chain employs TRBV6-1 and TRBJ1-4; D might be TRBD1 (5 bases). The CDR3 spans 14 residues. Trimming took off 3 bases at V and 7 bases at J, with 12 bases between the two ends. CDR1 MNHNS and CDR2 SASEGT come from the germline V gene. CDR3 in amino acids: CASSDGQGGEKLFF. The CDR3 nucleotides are TGTGCCAGCAGTGATGGGCAGGGAGGTGAAAAACTGTTTTTT.

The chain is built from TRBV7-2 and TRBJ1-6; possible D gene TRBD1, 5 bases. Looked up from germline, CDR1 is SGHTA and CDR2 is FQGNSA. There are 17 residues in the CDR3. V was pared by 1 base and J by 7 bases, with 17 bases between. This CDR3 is CASSLEMGRTTNSPLHF. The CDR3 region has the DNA TGTGCCAGCAGCTTAGAGATGGGACGGACGACCAATTCACCCCTCCACTTT.

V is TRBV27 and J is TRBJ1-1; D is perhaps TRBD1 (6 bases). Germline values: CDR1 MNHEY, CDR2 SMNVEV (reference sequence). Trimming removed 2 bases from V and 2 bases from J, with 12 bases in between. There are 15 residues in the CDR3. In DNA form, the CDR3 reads TGTGCCAGCAGTTTAGGGACACACCTTAACACTGAAGCTTTCTTT. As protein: CASSLGTHLNTEAFF.

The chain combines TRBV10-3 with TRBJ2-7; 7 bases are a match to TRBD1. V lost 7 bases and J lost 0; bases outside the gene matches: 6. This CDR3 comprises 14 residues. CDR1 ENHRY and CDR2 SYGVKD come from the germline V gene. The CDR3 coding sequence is TGTGCCATCACTAGGGACAGCAGCTCCTACGAGCAGTACTTC. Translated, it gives CAITRDSSSYEQYF.

The CDR3 protein is CASSLLAGGGNEQFF. CDR3 coding DNA: TGTGCCAGCAGCCTACTAGCGGGAGGGGGCAATGAGCAGTTCTTC. The chain employs TRBV6-5 and TRBJ2-1, with 13 bases aligning to TRBD2. The V gene's germline CDR1 is MNHEY and CDR2 SVGAGI. V lost 6 bases to trimming and J lost 6 bases; unmatched junction nucleotides: 5. This CDR3 region has 15 residues.

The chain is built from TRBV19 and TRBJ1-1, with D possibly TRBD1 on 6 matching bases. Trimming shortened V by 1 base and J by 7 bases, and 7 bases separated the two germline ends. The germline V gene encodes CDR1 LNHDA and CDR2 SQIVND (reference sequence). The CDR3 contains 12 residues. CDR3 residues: CASSIGTVEAFF. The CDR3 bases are TGTGCCAGTAGTATAGGGACAGTTGAAGCTTTCTTT.

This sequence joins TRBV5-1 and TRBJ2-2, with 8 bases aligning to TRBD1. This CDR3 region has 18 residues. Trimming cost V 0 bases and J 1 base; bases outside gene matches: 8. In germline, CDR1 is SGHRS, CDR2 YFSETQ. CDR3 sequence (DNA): TGCGCCAGCAGCTTGGACCCTCAGGGGGCCGTGAACACCGGGGAGCTGTTTTTT. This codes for CASSLDPQGAVNTGELFF.

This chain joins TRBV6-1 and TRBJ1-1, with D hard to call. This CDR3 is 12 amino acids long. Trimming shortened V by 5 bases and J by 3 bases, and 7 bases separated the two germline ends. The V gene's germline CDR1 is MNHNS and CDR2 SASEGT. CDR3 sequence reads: CASSMSYTEAFF. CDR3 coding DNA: TGTGCCAGCAGTATGTCGTACACTGAAGCTTTCTTT.

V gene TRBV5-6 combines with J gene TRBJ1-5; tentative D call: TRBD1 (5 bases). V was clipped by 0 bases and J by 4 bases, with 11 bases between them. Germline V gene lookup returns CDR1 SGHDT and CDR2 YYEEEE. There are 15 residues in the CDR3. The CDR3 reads CASSLGGSFNQPQHF. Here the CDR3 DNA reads TGTGCCAGCAGCTTGGGGGGGAGTTTTAATCAGCCCCAGCATTTT.

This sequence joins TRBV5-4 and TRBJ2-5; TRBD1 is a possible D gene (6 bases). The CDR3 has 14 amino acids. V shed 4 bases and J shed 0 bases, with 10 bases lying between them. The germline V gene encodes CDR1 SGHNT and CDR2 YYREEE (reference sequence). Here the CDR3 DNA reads TGTGCCAGCAGCGGGGGACAATACCAAGAGACCCAGTACTTC. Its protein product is CASSGGQYQETQYF.

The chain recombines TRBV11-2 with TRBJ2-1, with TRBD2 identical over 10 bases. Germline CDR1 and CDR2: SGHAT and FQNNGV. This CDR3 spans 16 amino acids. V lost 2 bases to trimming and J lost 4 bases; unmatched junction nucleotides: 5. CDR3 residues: CASSLTGTSAYNEQFF. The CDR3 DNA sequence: TGTGCCAGCAGCTTAACCGGGACTAGCGCATACAATGAGCAGTTCTTC. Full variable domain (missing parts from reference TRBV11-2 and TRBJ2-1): EAGVAQSPRYKIIEKRQSVAFWCNPISGHATLYWYQQILGQGPKLLIQFQNNGVVDDSQLPKDRFSAERLKGVDSTLKIQPAKLEDSAVYLCASSLTGTSAYNEQFFGPGTRLTVL.

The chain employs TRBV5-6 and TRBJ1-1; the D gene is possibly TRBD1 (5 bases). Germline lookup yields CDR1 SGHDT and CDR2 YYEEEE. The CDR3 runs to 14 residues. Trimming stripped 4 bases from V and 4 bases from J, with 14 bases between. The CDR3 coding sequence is TGTGCCAGCAGCACGTGGTTGGGGGGCACTGAAGCTTTCTTT. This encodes CASSTWLGGTEAFF. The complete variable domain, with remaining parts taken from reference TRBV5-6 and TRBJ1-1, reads DAGVTQSPTHLIKTRGQQVTLRCSPKSGHDTVSWYQQALGQGPQFIFQYYEEEERQRGNFPDRFSGHQFPNYSSELNVNALLLGDSALYLCASSTWLGGTEAFFGQGTRLTVV.

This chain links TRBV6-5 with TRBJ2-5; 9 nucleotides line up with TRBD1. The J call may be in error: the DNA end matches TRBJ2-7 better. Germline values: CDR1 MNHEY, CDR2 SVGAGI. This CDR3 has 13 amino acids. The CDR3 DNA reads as TGTGCCAGCAGTTCGGGACAGGGCTACGAGCAGTACTTC. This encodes CASSSGQGYEQYF.

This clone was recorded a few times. CDR3 sequence reads: CASSQGRSNQPQHF. The CDR3 DNA is TGCGCCAGCAGCCAAGGCAGAAGCAATCAGCCCCAGCATTTT. The chain recombines TRBV4-1 with TRBJ1-5; D is uncertain. Germline CDR1 and CDR2: MGHRA and YSYEKL. V lost 1 base and J 1 base, leaving 5 bases between the germline ends. The CDR3 has 14 amino acids.

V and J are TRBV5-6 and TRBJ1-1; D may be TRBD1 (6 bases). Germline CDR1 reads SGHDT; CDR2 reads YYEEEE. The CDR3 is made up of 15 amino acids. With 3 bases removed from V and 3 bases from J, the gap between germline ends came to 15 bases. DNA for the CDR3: TGTGCCAGCAGCTCACAGGGAAACCTGGACACTGAAGCTTTCTTT. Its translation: CASSSQGNLDTEAFF.

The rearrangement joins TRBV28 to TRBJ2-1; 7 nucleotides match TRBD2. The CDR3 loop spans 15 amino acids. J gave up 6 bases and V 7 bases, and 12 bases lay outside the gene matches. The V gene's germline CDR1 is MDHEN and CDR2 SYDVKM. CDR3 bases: TGTGCCAGCACCGAGATCGGGGGGATCGGCAATGAGCAGTTCTTC. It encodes CASTEIGGIGNEQFF.

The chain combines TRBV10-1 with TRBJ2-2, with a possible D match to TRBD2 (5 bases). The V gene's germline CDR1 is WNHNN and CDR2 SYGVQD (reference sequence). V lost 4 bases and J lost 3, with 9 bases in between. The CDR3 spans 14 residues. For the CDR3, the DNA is TGCGCCAGCAGTGGGGCGGGCCACACCGGGGAGCTGTTTTTT. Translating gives CASSGAGHTGELFF.

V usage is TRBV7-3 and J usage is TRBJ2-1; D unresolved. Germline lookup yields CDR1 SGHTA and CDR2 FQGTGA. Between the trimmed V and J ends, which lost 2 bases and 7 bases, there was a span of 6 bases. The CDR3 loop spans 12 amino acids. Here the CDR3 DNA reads TGTGCCAGCAGCTTAGGTTCGAATGAGCAGTTCTTC. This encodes CASSLGSNEQFF.

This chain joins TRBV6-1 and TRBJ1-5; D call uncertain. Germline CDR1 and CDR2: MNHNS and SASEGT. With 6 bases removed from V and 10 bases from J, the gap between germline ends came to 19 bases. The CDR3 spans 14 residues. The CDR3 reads CASRPDPLSGPQHF. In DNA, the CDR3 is TGTGCCAGCAGACCCGACCCCCTCAGCGGCCCCCAGCATTTT.

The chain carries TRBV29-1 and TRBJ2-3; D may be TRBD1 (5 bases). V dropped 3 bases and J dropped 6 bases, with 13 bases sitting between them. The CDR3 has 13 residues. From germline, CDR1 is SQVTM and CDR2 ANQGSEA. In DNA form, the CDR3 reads TGCAGCGTTGAGGGTGGACACCTTGATACGCAGTATTTT. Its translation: CSVEGGHLDTQYF.

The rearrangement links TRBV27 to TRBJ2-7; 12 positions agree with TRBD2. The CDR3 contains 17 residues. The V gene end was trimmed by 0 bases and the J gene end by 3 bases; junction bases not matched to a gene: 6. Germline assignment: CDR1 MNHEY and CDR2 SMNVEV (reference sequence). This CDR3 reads CASSLSYRLAGVYEQYF. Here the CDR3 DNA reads TGTGCCAGCAGTTTATCCTATCGACTAGCGGGAGTCTACGAGCAGTACTTC.

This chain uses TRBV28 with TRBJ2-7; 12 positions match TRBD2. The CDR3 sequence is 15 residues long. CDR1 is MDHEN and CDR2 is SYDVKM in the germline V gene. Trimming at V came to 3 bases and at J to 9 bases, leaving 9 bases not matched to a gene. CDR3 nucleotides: TGTGCCAGCAGTTTCATCGGACTAGCGGGATTCGGGCAGTACTTC. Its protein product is CASSFIGLAGFGQYF.

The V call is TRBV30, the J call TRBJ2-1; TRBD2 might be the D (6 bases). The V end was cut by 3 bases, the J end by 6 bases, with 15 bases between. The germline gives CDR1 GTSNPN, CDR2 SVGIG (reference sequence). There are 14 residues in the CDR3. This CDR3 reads CAWRIREQVNEQFF. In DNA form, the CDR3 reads TGTGCCTGGAGAATACGGGAGCAAGTCAATGAGCAGTTCTTC.

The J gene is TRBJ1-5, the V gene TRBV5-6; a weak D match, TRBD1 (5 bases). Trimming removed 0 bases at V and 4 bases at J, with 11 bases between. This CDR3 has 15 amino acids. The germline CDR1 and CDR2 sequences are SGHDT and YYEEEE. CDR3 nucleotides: TGTGCCAGCAGCTTGGCCGGGGGTTGGAATCAGCCCCAGCATTTT. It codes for CASSLAGGWNQPQHF.